The 20 T cell receptor beta chains below all came from one sample that was sequenced in a study of molecular identifiers for immune sequencing clone quantification. TCRdb re-called the PCR reads with MiXCR, one entry per CDR3 protein. The repertoire consists of around 470,000 distinct CDR3 sequences, with about 26% occurring once and the leading ten covering around 0.8%. The sequencing input was naive CD8+ T cells from blood, with Jurkat cell RNA spiked in. The subset was: FACS-sorted CD8+CD4-CCR7+CD45RA+ naive T cells. These receptors were taken from a human donor in good health. Some libraries in this study had Jurkat cell RNA spiked in.

This clonotype has at least ten counts. The gene calls are TRBV29-1 and TRBJ1-1; no firm D call. There are 10 residues in the CDR3. Trimming took 6 bases from V and 4 from J, leaving 6 bases between them. Germline V gene data show CDR1 as SQVTM and CDR2 as ANQGSEA. The CDR3 DNA reads as TGCAGCGTAGCAGGCACTGAAGCTTTCTTT. Translated, it gives CSVAGTEAFF.

A word on this clonotype: A much larger clone sits a single nucleotide away, making a read error possible. The CDR3 carries no conserved terminal phenylalanine or tryptophan, so it likely arises from a read error. The chain is built from TRBV28 and TRBJ2-7; tentative D call: TRBD2 (5 bases). Trimming cost V 3 bases and J 5 bases, with 8 bases left between them. Germline V gives CDR1 MDHEN, CDR2 SYDVKM. The CDR3 runs 12 residues. The CDR3 DNA follows: TGTGCCAGCAGTTTGGGGAGTCACGAGCAGTACCTC. Translated: CASSLGSHEQYL.

The chain employs TRBV9 and TRBJ2-3; 10 bases are a match to TRBD2. The germline V gene encodes CDR1 SGDLS and CDR2 YYNGEE. The CDR3 sequence is 16 residues long. V dropped 2 bases and J dropped 4; count of bases not matched to a gene: 7. This CDR3 reads CASSVYLAGGADTQYF. DNA of the CDR3: TGTGCCAGCAGCGTCTACTTAGCGGGGGGAGCAGATACGCAGTATTTT.

Ten or more counts support this clonotype. The chain couples TRBV28 to TRBJ2-7; D perhaps matches TRBD2 (5 bases). The CDR3 length is 15 residues. V gave up 6 bases and J gave up 1 base, with 16 bases separating them. The germline V gene encodes CDR1 MDHEN and CDR2 SYDVKM. The CDR3 DNA reads as TGTGCCAGCAGCCTCGGGCCCACGGGGTCCTACGAGCAGTACTTC. This encodes CASSLGPTGSYEQYF.

Turning to this clonotype: No conserved phenylalanine or tryptophan ends this CDR3, so it is likely a read error. The V call is TRBV19, the J call TRBJ1-1; D perhaps matches TRBD1 (6 bases). Trimming took 7 bases from V and 2 from J, leaving 17 bases between them. CDR1 and CDR2 from the germline V gene are LNHDA and SQIVND (reference sequence). This CDR3 is 15 amino acids long. The CDR3 DNA is TGTGCCAGTAATACCGCCCAGGGGATTAACACTGAAGCTTTCCTT. As protein: CASNTAQGINTEAFL.

The genes are TRBV19 and TRBJ1-1, with D maybe TRBD1 (6 bases). V was cut by 10 bases and J by 5 bases, with 17 bases left in between. The CDR3 runs 13 residues. CDR1 and CDR2 (germline): LNHDA, SQIVND (reference sequence). The CDR3 sequence is CATQDGGPTEAFF. The CDR3 DNA is TGTGCCACCCAAGACGGGGGCCCGACTGAAGCTTTCTTT.

This clonotype has at least ten counts. The genes are TRBV7-9 and TRBJ1-1, with D possibly matching TRBD1 (6 bases). In germline, CDR1 is SEHNR, CDR2 FQNEAQ (reference sequence). This CDR3 is 12 amino acids long. Trimming left V 7 bases short and J 7 bases short, with 13 bases between. The CDR3 sequence: CASKSGTLEAFF. Here the CDR3 DNA reads TGTGCCAGCAAATCGGGGACACTTGAAGCTTTCTTT.

This chain connects TRBV4-3 to TRBJ2-1, with D perhaps matching TRBD2 (6 bases). The CDR3 totals 16 residues. Germline-derived CDR1 and CDR2 are LGHNA and YSLEER. Trimming took off 0 bases at V and 3 bases at J, with 12 bases between the two ends. The CDR3 DNA reads as TGCGCCAGCAGCCAAGATGGAGGGGCCGACTACAATGAGCAGTTCTTC. Translated, it gives CASSQDGGADYNEQFF.

Comment on this clonotype: This may be a read error: a much more frequent sequence differs by one nucleotide. The V and J genes are TRBV9 and TRBJ2-2; 8 positions agree with TRBD2. The CDR3 has 15 amino acids. Germline CDR1 SGDLS, CDR2 YYNGEE. Written as DNA, the CDR3 is TGTGCCAGCAGCGTTACTAGCGGTTACACCGGGGAGCTGATTTTT. Translation: CASSVTSGYTGELIF.

CDR3 loop: CASSYTQGASFYEQYF. CDR3 DNA: TGTGCCAGCAGTTACACACAGGGGGCTTCTTTCTACGAGCAGTACTTC. This chain links TRBV6-5 with TRBJ2-7; 9 nucleotides align to TRBD1. CDR3 length: 16 amino acids. Germline CDR1 MNHEY, CDR2 SVGAGI. V gave up 2 bases and J gave up 3 bases; unmatched junction bases: 8.

This clonotype was counted only a few times. The V and J genes are TRBV12-3 or TRBV12-4 and TRBJ2-1, with D hard to call. V was pared by 1 base and J by 7 bases, with 8 bases between. There are 13 residues in the CDR3. Here the CDR3 reads CASSLGYMNEQFF. The CDR3 region has the DNA TGTGCCAGCAGTTTAGGTTACATGAATGAGCAGTTCTTC.

This clonotype was detected a few times. The V gene is TRBV4-2, the J gene TRBJ2-1; the D gene is possibly TRBD1 (6 bases). The V gene's germline CDR1 is LGHNA and CDR2 YNFKEQ. Trimming left V 0 bases short and J 10 bases short, with 19 bases between. There are 16 residues in the CDR3. The CDR3 nucleotides are TGTGCCAGCAGCCAAGACGGGGCTGGGACAATCGGAGAGCAGTTCTTC. This encodes CASSQDGAGTIGEQFF.

The V gene is TRBV10-3, the J gene TRBJ1-1, with D uncertain. From germline, CDR1 is ENHRY and CDR2 SYGVKD. V was pared by 10 bases and J by 3 bases, with 18 bases between. The CDR3 loop spans 14 amino acids. The CDR3 DNA sequence: TGTGCCACCTTACGGGAGAGCCTGTACACTGAAGCTTTCTTT. Residues: CATLRESLYTEAFF.

The J gene is TRBJ2-3, the V gene TRBV5-6; D is possibly TRBD2 (6 bases). Germline CDR1 is SGHDT and CDR2 is YYEEEE. Trimming cost V 4 bases and J 4 bases, with 22 bases left between them. CDR3 length: 17 amino acids. Written as DNA, the CDR3 is TGTGCCAGCAGCCCTGGATTGGGACTCAAGGGCGCAGATACGCAGTATTTT. Encoded protein: CASSPGLGLKGADTQYF.

The table lists this clonotype with many counts. The chain is built from TRBV12-3 or TRBV12-4 and TRBJ1-1; the D is unclear. There are 13 residues in the CDR3. The V end was cut by 6 bases, the J end by 0 bases, with 8 bases between. CDR3 nucleotides: TGTGCCAGCAGCCCTGGTTTGAACACTGAAGCTTTCTTT. Residues: CASSPGLNTEAFF.

This clonotype showed up just a few times. The chain recombines TRBV18 with TRBJ2-7; 9 bases agree with TRBD1. The length of the CDR3 is 14 residues. Germline V lookup: CDR1 KGHSH, CDR2 LQKENI. Trimming took 1 base from V and 3 from J; bases not matched to a gene: 1. The CDR3 nucleotides are TGTGCCAGCTCACCACGGGACAGGGTCTACGAGCAGTACTTC. Translating it yields CASSPRDRVYEQYF.

At least ten counts were recorded for this clonotype. V and J are TRBV12-3 or TRBV12-4 and TRBJ2-3; D gene uncertain. This CDR3 is built from 15 residues. Trimming pared 0 bases from V and 6 bases from J, leaving 13 bases between. CDR3: CASSLATSVSDTQYF. Here the CDR3 DNA reads TGTGCCAGCAGTTTAGCAACTTCAGTAAGCGATACGCAGTATTTT.

Points on this clonotype: With a much larger clone just one base away, this may be a read error. The chain joins TRBV29-1 to TRBJ1-1; TRBD1 might be the D (6 bases). Germline CDR1 and CDR2: SQVTM and ANQGSEA. CDR3 size: 11 residues. CDR3 loop: CSVYRDTDAFF. The CDR3 region has the DNA TGCAGCGTTTACAGGGACACTGATGCTTTCTTT.

This clonotype was detected a few times. The chain combines TRBV5-1 with TRBJ1-6; D might be TRBD1 (6 bases). V was pared by 4 bases and J by 7 bases, with 15 bases between. CDR3 size: 15 residues. In germline, CDR1 is SGHRS, CDR2 YFSETQ. CDR3 region: CASSVGGGMNSPLHF. The CDR3 nucleotides read TGCGCCAGCAGCGTCGGAGGGGGAATGAATTCACCCCTCCACTTT. The complete variable domain, with remaining parts taken from reference TRBV5-1 and TRBJ1-6, reads KAGVTQTPRYLIKTRGQQVTLSCSPISGHRSVSWYQQTPGQGLQFLFEYFSETQRNKGNFPGRFSGRQFSNSRSEMNVSTLELGDSALYLCASSVGGGMNSPLHFGNGTRLTVT.

This clonotype has ten or more counts. The chain joins TRBV7-3 to TRBJ2-3; 9 nucleotides agree with TRBD1. Trimming removed 8 bases from V and 2 bases from J; junction bases left unmatched: 8. CDR1 is SGHTA and CDR2 is FQGTGA in the germline V gene. This CDR3 region has 15 residues. This CDR3 reads CASGQGIGATDTQYF. CDR3 DNA sequence: TGTGCCAGCGGACAGGGGATTGGGGCCACAGATACGCAGTATTTT.